This TCR beta chain was identified in a study of blood T cells in healthy people across ages (dated by TCRdb to the mid-2010s). Regarding the study in general: In model experiments, template switching captured about one uniquely barcoded TCR beta cDNA molecule for every two T cells. Using deep sequencing normalized with unique cDNA molecular identifiers, the study measured how TCR beta repertoire diversity changes with age. The donors were divided into four age groups: young (average around 16 years), middle-aged (around 37), aged (approximately 59) and long-lived (roughly 82). To avoid experimental bias, donors of different ages were spread randomly across the sequencing lanes. For two donors (one aged 18 to 29 and one aged 80 or older), the study analyzed two additional independent replicas of 1 million unique cDNA reads from the same blood draw. General conclusions and limits of the study: Observed TCR beta diversity per million T cells fell roughly linearly with age, and a significant reduction was already apparent by age around 40. The percentage of naive T cells measured by flow cytometry correlated strongly with observed TCR beta diversity. Estimates of total diversity based on one million sequenced T cells were regarded as lower bounds and as underestimates. Because donor CMV infection status was unknown, age-related changes in expanded clonotypes were potentially confounded. The long-lived group showed more naive CD4+ T cells, fewer expanded clones and increased TCR diversity than the aged group, suggesting age selection. Because profiling used bulk unsorted PBMCs, naive and antigen-experienced compartments could not be compared conclusively.

Donors were roughly 40 systemically healthy Caucasian individuals from Russia aged 6 to 90 years. Each donor gave approximately 9.3 milliliters of peripheral blood, collected into EDTA-treated Vacutainer tubes. Ficoll-Paque density-gradient centrifugation was used to isolate PBMCs, with at least 7 million per sample. Trizol reagent was used to extract total RNA from the PBMCs, yielding at least 6 micrograms per sample. The percentages of naive CD45RAhigh/CD27high T cells were determined by flow cytometry on a PBMC aliquot from every donor. Trimming removed 3 bases from V and 0 bases from J, leaving 9 bases between the germline ends. Reading from cysteine to phenylalanine, the CDR3 counts 15 amino acids. Only CDR3 DNA is held: 45 bases, read in frame from base 1. CDR1 and CDR2 were assigned from the germline V gene as SGHVS and FQNEAQ. As concerns this clonotype: Its antigen target is currently unknown. The input lacks base qualities; no much larger clone sits a single base away.

The library was built by means of 5' RACE. Sequencing relied on an Illumina HiSeq 2500. A second PCR of roughly 7 to 11 cycles was run with a J-beta primer mix and a sample-barcoded 5' primer. Each TCR beta cDNA molecule received a unique molecular identifier from a template-switch 5' adaptor carrying 12 random nucleotides. At least 2.5 million CDR3-containing paired-end reads were obtained from each sample. All of the RNA was converted into first-strand cDNA using the Mint cDNA synthesis kit, with a TRBC-specific oligonucleotide serving as the primer. All cDNA was treated with uracil-DNA glycosylase and then went through a first 18-cycle PCR with the universal primers M1SS and BC2_uni_R. Per the original workflow: For normalization, 1 million high-quality reads, each with a distinct molecular identifier, were randomly selected from each sample. Instead of being binned into consensus sequences, reads with shared molecular identifiers were discarded. MiTCR, set to a Q25 quality threshold and the strictest error-elimination algorithm, was used for CDR3 identification, clonotype clustering and error correction. Lower-bound total TCR beta diversity was estimated with a nonparametric unseen species model using Euler transformation. Clones were called with MiXCR by TCRdb after fastp trimmed the public reads at Q25, and only in-frame beta chains were retained. Each record represents a unique CDR3 protein, reported with the most common genes and DNA among its rows. TCRdb's processing, not the study's, gives the V and J calls here. This sample has hundreds of thousands of distinct CDR3 sequences in its table, and around a fifth of those were observed once. In total, the top ten clones hold 3% to 4% of the sample.

Material for sequencing was blood. The receptor was derived from a man between 65 and 85 years old in good health. The V gene is TRBV7-8 and the J gene is TRBJ1-3; no D gene is confidently identified. This receptor has the CDR3 CASSLSLYSGNTIYF. The DNA sequence reads TGTGCCAGCAGCTTGTCACTCTACTCTGGAAACACCATATATTTT.